Below are 9 T cell receptor beta chains sequenced from a single sample in a study of cytomegalovirus exposure and HLA in healthy donors (dated by TCRdb to 2017 to 2019). The library was obtained by the immunoSEQ multiplex PCR assay. For the multiplex PCR, a mixture combining 60 forward primers for TCR Vbeta segments and 13 reverse primers for TCR Jbeta segments was used. The source is immuneACCESS, and TCRdb retained only in-frame sequences with V and J called. Part of the clones is not carried over; for the studies checked, unresolved V genes explain less than half of this, and the remainder is unexplained. Present in this sample are approximately 170,000 clones, 75% to 85% of which were seen just once. The ten biggest clones cover about 2.5% of the sample. Specimen: PBMCs. These receptors were taken from a woman between 45 and 65 years old in good health and CMV-seronegative.

The chain links TRBV28 to TRBJ2-7; maybe TRBD1 (5 bases). This CDR3 is 16 amino acids long. Trimming left V 0 bases short and J 3 bases short, with 15 bases between. Looked up from germline, CDR1 is MDHEN and CDR2 is SYDVKM. The CDR3 protein is CASSLWTPGLDYEQYF. CDR3 nucleotides: TGTGCCAGCAGTTTATGGACCCCAGGGTTGGACTACGAGCAGTACTTC.

The chain uses TRBV6-5 and TRBJ1-3, with D perhaps matching TRBD1 (5 bases). This CDR3 comprises 12 residues. V lost 5 bases to trimming and J lost 4 bases, with 6 bases between them. Per the germline V gene, CDR1 is MNHEY and CDR2 is SVGAGI. The CDR3 sequence: CASSTGGNTIYF. Written as DNA, the CDR3 is TGTGCCAGCAGTACAGGAGGAAACACCATATATTTT.

CDR3 in amino acids: CASSEGRSGVFTDTQYF. DNA of the CDR3: TGTGCCAGCAGTGAAGGTCGCAGCGGGGTATTCACAGATACGCAGTATTTT. The rearrangement joins TRBV6-1 to TRBJ2-3; 7 positions match TRBD2. This CDR3 comprises 17 residues. Trimming removed 1 base from V and 2 bases from J; junction bases left unmatched: 9. CDR1 and CDR2 from the germline V gene are MNHNS and SASEGT.

The rearrangement links TRBV5-1 to TRBJ2-3, with D possibly TRBD1 on 6 matching bases. The CDR3 is made up of 15 amino acids. Trimming took off 4 bases at V and 4 bases at J, with 16 bases between the two ends. Germline-derived CDR1 and CDR2 are SGHRS and YFSETQ. The CDR3 DNA is TGCGCCAGCAGCACTACCCTCAGGGGCGCAGATACGCAGTATTTT. Translating gives CASSTTLRGADTQYF. The complete variable domain, with remaining parts taken from reference TRBV5-1 and TRBJ2-3, reads KAGVTQTPRYLIKTRGQQVTLSCSPISGHRSVSWYQQTPGQGLQFLFEYFSETQRNKGNFPGRFSGRQFSNSRSEMNVSTLELGDSALYLCASSTTLRGADTQYFGPGTRLTVL.

This clone was recorded once. The chain is built from TRBV5-8 and TRBJ1-1; TRBD1 aligns across 7 bases. CDR3 length: 14 amino acids. The J segment lost 1 base and the V segment lost 3 bases, leaving 3 bases of the junction unmatched. Germline values: CDR1 SGHTS, CDR2 YDEGEE. The CDR3 loop reads CASSYGTANTEAFF. The DNA of the CDR3 is TGTGCCAGCAGCTACGGGACAGCGAACACTGAAGCTTTCTTT.

The rearrangement uses TRBV19 and TRBJ1-5, with 9 bases that match TRBD1. Trimming removed 3 bases from V and 2 bases from J; junction bases left unmatched: 11. Looked up from germline, CDR1 is LNHDA and CDR2 is SQIVND (reference sequence). CDR3 length equals 18 residues. The CDR3 coding sequence is TGTGCCAGTAGTATTCGGCAAGGACAGGGGAGACGCAATCAGCCCCAGCATTTT. Translating gives CASSIRQGQGRRNQPQHF.

This clone was seen only a few times. The rearrangement uses TRBV19 and TRBJ1-1; 10 bases fit TRBD1. CDR1 is LNHDA, CDR2 SQIVND, per germline (reference sequence). The CDR3 runs to 16 residues. J lost 5 bases, V lost 5 bases, and 11 bases had no gene match. CDR3 in DNA: TGTGCCAGTAGTCCTAACGACAGGGGGCGCGGGACTGAAGCTTTCTTT. Its protein product is CASSPNDRGRGTEAFF.

To note about this clone: One end of the junction does not line up with germline, which may come from a read error. CDR3 nucleotide sequence: TGTGCTAGCAGCGCCACAGGGGGCGGGGAGACCCAGTACTTC. Translating it yields CASSATGGGETQYF. The chain combines TRBV7-7 with TRBJ2-5, with 9 positions matching TRBD1. The CDR3 runs to 14 residues. Per germline, CDR1 SSHAT and CDR2 FNYEAQ (reference sequence). Together with reference TRBV7-7 and TRBJ2-5, the CDR3 gives the full variable domain: GAGVSQSPRYKVTKRGQDVTLRCDPISSHATLYWYQQALGQGPEFLTYFNYEAQPDKSGLPSDRFSAERPEGSISTLTIQRTEQRDSAMYRCASSATGGGETQYFGPGTRLLVL.

This chain uses TRBV29-1 with TRBJ2-7; possibly TRBD1 for D (6 bases). Trimming cost V 0 bases and J 4 bases, with 16 bases left between them. This CDR3 spans 15 amino acids. Germline CDR1 is SQVTM and CDR2 is ANQGSEA. CDR3 DNA sequence: TGCAGCGTTGAAGATCACGGGGACATAGGGTACGAGCAGTACTTC. This gives the protein CSVEDHGDIGYEQYF.